This TCR beta chain was captured by sequencing in a study of early T cells in non-severe SARS-CoV-2 infection. The CDR3 has 15 residues. The V end lost 9 bases, the J end lost 8 bases, and 21 bases lay between the germline ends. Germline CDR1 KGHDR, CDR2 SFDVKD. In TCRdb, the 5' RACE reads were re-called with MiXCR into one record per CDR3 protein. This table holds tens of thousands of distinct CDR3 sequences, 5% to 7% found once. This clonotype was detected many times. The chain employs TRBV24-1 and TRBJ2-2, with D possibly being TRBD2 (6 bases). Material for sequencing was whole blood. The sequence derives from an adult who was a healthcare worker with PCR-confirmed SARS-CoV-2 infection or an uninfected control (not recorded which). CDR3 DNA: TGTGCCACCCGCAAAGGGACTCCGAGTGGGGGGGAGCTGTTTTTT. Translating gives CATRKGTPSGGELFF.